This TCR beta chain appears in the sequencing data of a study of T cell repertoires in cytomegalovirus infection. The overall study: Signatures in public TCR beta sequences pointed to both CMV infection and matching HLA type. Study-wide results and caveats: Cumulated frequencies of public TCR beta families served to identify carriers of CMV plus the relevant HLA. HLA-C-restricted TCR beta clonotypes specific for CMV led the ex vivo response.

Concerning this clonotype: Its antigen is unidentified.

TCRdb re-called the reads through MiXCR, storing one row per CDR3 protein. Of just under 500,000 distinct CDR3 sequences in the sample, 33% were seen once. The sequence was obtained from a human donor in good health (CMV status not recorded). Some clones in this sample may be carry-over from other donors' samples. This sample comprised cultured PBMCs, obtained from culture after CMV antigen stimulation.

The CDR3 coding sequence is TGTGCCAGCAGTTTTTGGGGCCTGAGCAATCAGCCCCAGCATTTT. Its translation is CASSFWGLSNQPQHF. The chain combines TRBV12-3 or TRBV12-4 with TRBJ1-5, with D tentatively TRBD1 (5 bases). The V end lost 3 bases, the J end lost 1 base, and 10 bases lay between the germline ends. The CDR3 extends over 15 amino acids.